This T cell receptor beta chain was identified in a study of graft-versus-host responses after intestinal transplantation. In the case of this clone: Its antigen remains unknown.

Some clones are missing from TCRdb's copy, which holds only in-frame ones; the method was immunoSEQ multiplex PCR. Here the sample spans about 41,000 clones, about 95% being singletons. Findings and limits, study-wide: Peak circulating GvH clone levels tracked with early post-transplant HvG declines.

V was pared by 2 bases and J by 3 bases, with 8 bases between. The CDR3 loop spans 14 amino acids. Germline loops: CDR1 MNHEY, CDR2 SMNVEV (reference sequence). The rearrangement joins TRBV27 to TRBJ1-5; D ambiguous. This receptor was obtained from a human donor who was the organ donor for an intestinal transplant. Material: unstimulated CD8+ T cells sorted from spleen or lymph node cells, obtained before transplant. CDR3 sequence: CASSLNGPNQPQHF. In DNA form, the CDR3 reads TGTGCCAGCAGTTTAAACGGCCCCAATCAGCCCCAGCATTTT.